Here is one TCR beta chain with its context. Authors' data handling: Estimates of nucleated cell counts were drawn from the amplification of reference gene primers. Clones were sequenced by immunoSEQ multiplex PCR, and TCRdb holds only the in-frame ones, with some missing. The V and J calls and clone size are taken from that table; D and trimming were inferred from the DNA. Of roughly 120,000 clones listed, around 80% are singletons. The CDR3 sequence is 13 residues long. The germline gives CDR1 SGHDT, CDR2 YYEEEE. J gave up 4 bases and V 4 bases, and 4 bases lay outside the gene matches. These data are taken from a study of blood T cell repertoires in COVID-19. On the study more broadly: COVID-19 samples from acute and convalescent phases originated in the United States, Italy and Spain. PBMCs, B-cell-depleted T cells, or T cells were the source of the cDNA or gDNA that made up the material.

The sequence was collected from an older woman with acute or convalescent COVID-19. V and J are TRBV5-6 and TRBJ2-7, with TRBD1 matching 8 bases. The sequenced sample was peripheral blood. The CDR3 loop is CASSHRDRYEQYF. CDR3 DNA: TGTGCCAGCAGCCACCGGGACAGGTACGAGCAGTACTTC.